This T cell receptor (beta chain) was sequenced in a study of blood T cells in healthy people across ages. Background on the study: With template switching, about one barcoded beta molecule was captured per two T cells.

Looked up from germline, CDR1 is MDHEN and CDR2 is SYDVKM. The CDR3 is 14 residues long. The V gene end was trimmed by 9 bases and the J gene end by 4 bases; junction bases not matched to a gene: 6. A sample-barcoded 5' primer and a J-beta primer mix were used in a second PCR of roughly 7 to 12 cycles. No fewer than 2.5 million CDR3-containing paired-end reads came from each sample. In TCRdb, the 5' RACE reads were re-called with MiXCR into one record per CDR3 protein. The sample yields some 1.5 million distinct CDR3 sequences, 35% to 45% seen once. The table lists this clonotype with a few counts. This chain links TRBV28 with TRBJ2-3; 11 bases agree with TRBD2. Sequencing input: blood. The TCR was taken from a woman under 30 in good health. The DNA for the CDR3 is TGTGCCAGTGCTTCTAGCGGGAGGCCAGATACGCAGTATTTT. Translated, it gives CASASSGRPDTQYF.